These 27 T cell receptor beta chains originate from one sample sequenced in a study of shared clonotypes between healthy human individuals. The method was immunoSEQ multiplex PCR; TCRdb's version includes in-frame clones alone and lacks a portion of them. The sample records 1.6 million or so clones, around 95% being singletons. Sequenced sample: naive CD4+ T cells sorted from blood. Noted subset: CD45RA+ positively selected. The source of these receptors is a man in his thirties or forties in good health.

The chain combines TRBV10-1 with TRBJ2-7; possibly TRBD1 for D (5 bases). The CDR3 loop spans 15 amino acids. Trimming removed 6 bases from V and 0 bases from J, with 15 bases in between. Germline values: CDR1 WNHNN, CDR2 SYGVQD (reference sequence). The CDR3 here is CASSGRQSSSYEQYF. The DNA for the CDR3 is TGCGCCAGCAGCGGTAGACAGTCGAGCTCCTACGAGCAGTACTTC.

The J gene is TRBJ2-5, the V gene TRBV18; D call uncertain. The CDR3 covers 13 residues. Deletions cut 1 base from V and 8 bases from J, with 11 bases between. The germline V gene encodes CDR1 KGHSH and CDR2 LQKENI. For the CDR3, the DNA is TGTGCCAGCTCACCACTCGAGATAGCTACCCAGTACTTC. Protein sequence: CASSPLEIATQYF.

This chain uses TRBV25-1 with TRBJ2-3; a possible D gene is TRBD2 (6 bases). This CDR3 has 16 residues. V gave up 1 base and J gave up 4 bases, with 15 bases separating them. Germline CDR1 reads MGHDK; CDR2 reads SYGVNS. The CDR3 DNA sequence: TGTGCCAGCAGTGAATTCTCTGCGGGGCGTGCAGATACGCAGTATTTT. This translates into CASSEFSAGRADTQYF.

The V and J genes are TRBV5-6 and TRBJ2-4, with 10 bases lining up with TRBD1. From germline, CDR1 is SGHDT and CDR2 YYEEEE. Trimming at V came to 0 bases and at J to 10 bases, leaving 7 bases not matched to a gene. The CDR3 totals 15 residues. The CDR3 loop reads CASSLVGQGYQIQYF. The CDR3, as DNA: TGTGCCAGCAGCTTGGTGGGACAGGGGTATCAGATTCAGTACTTC. The variable domain in full, with the rest retrieved from reference TRBV5-6 and TRBJ2-4, is DAGVTQSPTHLIKTRGQQVTLRCSPKSGHDTVSWYQQALGQGPQFIFQYYEEEERQRGNFPDRFSGHQFPNYSSELNVNALLLGDSALYLCASSLVGQGYQIQYFGAGTRLSVL.

The chain joins TRBV6-1 to TRBJ2-3; TRBD1 matches 9 bases. V lost 10 bases and J lost 1; bases outside the gene matches: 6. The V gene's germline CDR1 is MNHNS and CDR2 SASEGT. The CDR3 length is 14 residues. CDR3 residues: CATGRDRGTDTQYF. The CDR3 coding sequence is TGTGCCACCGGTAGGGACAGGGGCACAGATACGCAGTATTTT.

The gene calls are TRBV18 and TRBJ2-7; TRBD1 might be the D (5 bases). Trimming pared 1 base from V and 0 bases from J, leaving 16 bases between. CDR3 size: 17 residues. CDR1 and CDR2 (germline): KGHSH, LQKENI. CDR3 coding DNA: TGTGCCAGCTCACCACTTGGTCCGGCAGGGATCTCCTACGAGCAGTACTTC. It is translated as CASSPLGPAGISYEQYF.

On this clone: The same CDR3 can be traced to other DNA sequences in this sample. The V call is TRBV20-1, the J call TRBJ2-5; D is uncertain. The germline V gene has CDR1 DFQATT and CDR2 SNEGSKA (reference sequence). Deletions cut 6 bases from V and 5 bases from J, with 10 bases between. This CDR3 has 11 residues. CDR3 in DNA: TGCAGTGCCCGACGGTCTGAGACCCAGTACTTC. It encodes CSARRSETQYF.

In its sample, this clone was seen a few times. The chain has TRBV2 and TRBJ1-5, with no clear D. Germline assignment: CDR1 SNHLY and CDR2 FYNNEI. This CDR3 spans 13 amino acids. V was shortened by 8 bases and J by 6 bases, with 14 bases between the two germline ends. CDR3 in DNA: TGTGCCAGCCGTGGGGAAGTAAGTCAGCCCCAGCATTTT. This codes for CASRGEVSQPQHF.

This clone was detected once. At the DNA level, this CDR3 is encoded by other sequences in the same sample as well. The J gene is TRBJ1-2, the V gene TRBV28; D gene unclear. The CDR3 has 11 residues. Trimming cost V 5 bases and J 5 bases, with 6 bases left between them. Germline lookup yields CDR1 MDHEN and CDR2 SYDVKM. CDR3: CASSPHYGYTF. CDR3 nucleotides: TGTGCCAGCAGTCCCCATTATGGCTACACCTTC.

The chain couples TRBV11-2 to TRBJ1-5; no clear D gene. This CDR3 has 13 residues. V was shortened by 4 bases and J by 6 bases, with 10 bases between the two germline ends. The germline gives CDR1 SGHAT, CDR2 FQNNGV. The DNA of the CDR3 is TGTGCCAGCAGCTCCGATGGTGTTCAGCCCCAGCATTTT. Residues: CASSSDGVQPQHF.

This chain joins TRBV7-2 and TRBJ2-7; 10 bases fit TRBD2. This CDR3 has 15 amino acids. CDR1 is SGHTA, CDR2 FQGNSA, per germline. After removal of 3 bases from V and 4 bases from J, the junction contained 6 bases not matched to a gene. CDR3 sequence reads: CASSLLASGGYEQYF. The CDR3 DNA sequence: TGTGCCAGCAGCTTGCTGGCTAGCGGGGGATACGAGCAGTACTTC.

The gene calls are TRBV15 and TRBJ2-2; D possibly corresponds to TRBD1 (5 bases). The germline CDR1 and CDR2 sequences are LNHNV and YYDKDF (reference sequence). With 1 base removed from V and 4 bases from J, the gap between germline ends came to 13 bases. This CDR3 spans 16 amino acids. The CDR3 region has the DNA TGTGCCACCAGCAGAGCGGTAGGGGTGGTCACCGGGGAGCTGTTTTTT. It yields the protein CATSRAVGVVTGELFF.

This chain links TRBV28 with TRBJ2-1, with a possible D match to TRBD2 (5 bases). Looked up from germline, CDR1 is MDHEN and CDR2 is SYDVKM. Between the trimmed V and J ends, which lost 9 bases and 0 bases, there was a span of 18 bases. This CDR3 is 16 amino acids long. CDR3 DNA sequence: TGTGCCAGTAGCCCCAGGACTGCCAGCTCCTACAATGAGCAGTTCTTC. Residues: CASSPRTASSYNEQFF.

The V call is TRBV19, the J call TRBJ1-2, with D possibly matching TRBD1 (5 bases). Germline V lookup: CDR1 LNHDA, CDR2 SQIVND (reference sequence). Trimming pared 3 bases from V and 1 base from J, leaving 9 bases between. The CDR3 length is 14 residues. CDR3 region: CASSIPTVNYGYTF. CDR3 DNA sequence: TGTGCCAGTAGTATTCCGACAGTTAACTATGGCTACACCTTC.

The chain joins TRBV5-6 to TRBJ2-6; D is unclear. Per the germline V gene, CDR1 is SGHDT and CDR2 is YYEEEE. The CDR3 contains 16 residues. V dropped 4 bases and J dropped 0 bases, with 11 bases sitting between them. Here the CDR3 DNA reads TGTGCCAGCAGCCCCCACGGACGCTCTGGGGCCAACGTCCTGACTTTC. Amino acid sequence: CASSPHGRSGANVLTF. The full variable domain, with the rest looked up from reference TRBV5-6 and TRBJ2-6, is DAGVTQSPTHLIKTRGQQVTLRCSPKSGHDTVSWYQQALGQGPQFIFQYYEEEERQRGNFPDRFSGHQFPNYSSELNVNALLLGDSALYLCASSPHGRSGANVLTFGAGSRLTVL.

The genes are TRBV11-2 and TRBJ2-2; the D gene could be TRBD1 or TRBD2 (5 bases each). The CDR3 covers 15 residues. The V gene lost 4 bases and the J gene lost 6 bases, with 15 bases spanning the gap. The V gene's germline CDR1 is SGHAT and CDR2 FQNNGV. CDR3 DNA: TGTGCCAGCAGCTCGGCAGGGACCTACTCCGGGGAGCTGTTTTTT. Translation: CASSSAGTYSGELFF.

This chain uses TRBV28 with TRBJ2-2, with 11 bases that match TRBD2. The CDR3 spans 17 residues. Losses at the gene ends were 8 bases for V and 0 bases for J; bases not matched to a gene: 8. CDR1 is MDHEN and CDR2 is SYDVKM in the germline V gene. This chain's CDR3 is CASLAGGRQANTGELFF. In DNA, the CDR3 is TGTGCCAGCCTAGCGGGAGGACGACAGGCGAACACCGGGGAGCTGTTTTTT. The entire variable domain, with the rest obtained from reference TRBV28 and TRBJ2-2, is as follows: DVKVTQSSRYLVKRTGEKVFLECVQDMDHENMFWYRQDPGLGLRLIYFSYDVKMKEKGDIPEGYSVSREKKERFSLILESASTNQTSMYLCASLAGGRQANTGELFFGEGSRLTVL.

As concerns this clone: A read error may be the cause here, since a much bigger clone is one base away. The same CDR3 can be traced to other DNA sequences in this sample. The rearrangement joins TRBV5-1 to TRBJ2-5; D is ambiguous. V shed 0 bases and J shed 5 bases, with 2 bases lying between them. Per germline, CDR1 SGHRS and CDR2 YFSETQ. This CDR3 has 11 amino acids. CDR3 bases: TGCGCCAGCAGCTTGGCGGAGACCCAGTACTTC. Translated, it gives CASSLAETQYF.

This chain joins TRBV28 and TRBJ2-7; D is possibly TRBD1 (6 bases). CDR3 length equals 15 residues. Germline values: CDR1 MDHEN, CDR2 SYDVKM. V lost 7 bases, J lost 7 bases, and 23 bases lay in between. The CDR3 nucleotides read TGTGCCAGCACTCTTATTGGGGGCAGGCTCGGGGAGCAGTACTTC. This sequence encodes CASTLIGGRLGEQYF.

The rearrangement uses TRBV11-2 and TRBJ1-5; D remains unclear. Per germline, CDR1 SGHAT and CDR2 FQNNGV. Trimming removed 5 bases at V and 3 bases at J, with 17 bases between. The CDR3 spans 16 residues. CDR3 nucleotide sequence: TGTGCCAGCAGCCGAGGATTGTTGGGCCTCAATCAGCCCCAGCATTTT. Amino acids: CASSRGLLGLNQPQHF.

The V and J genes are TRBV6-5 and TRBJ2-7; D remains ambiguous. The CDR3 is 14 residues long. Deletions cut 8 bases from V and 5 bases from J, with 19 bases between. Germline V gene lookup returns CDR1 MNHEY and CDR2 SVGAGI. CDR3 amino acids: CASSGAISSNEQYF. The CDR3, as DNA: TGTGCCAGCTCCGGTGCCATCTCATCCAACGAGCAGTACTTC.

The V gene is TRBV9, the J gene TRBJ2-1, with 9 bases aligning to TRBD2. The V segment lost 0 bases and the J segment 6 bases; nucleotides outside the gene matches: 16. The CDR3 runs 19 residues. The germline V gene has CDR1 SGDLS and CDR2 YYNGEE. The CDR3: CASSVVGFSGSGSGNEQFF. The CDR3, as DNA: TGTGCCAGCAGCGTAGTGGGTTTTAGCGGGAGTGGATCGGGCAATGAGCAGTTCTTC. The entire variable domain, with the rest obtained from reference TRBV9 and TRBJ2-1, is as follows: DSGVTQTPKHLITATGQRVTLRCSPRSGDLSVYWYQQSLDQGLQFLIQYYNGEERAKGNILERFSAQQFPDLHSELNLSSLELGDSALYFCASSVVGFSGSGSGNEQFFGPGTRLTVL.

The chain links TRBV10-1 to TRBJ2-7; the D gene is possibly TRBD1 (5 bases). The CDR3 is made up of 13 amino acids. Germline-derived CDR1 and CDR2 are WNHNN and SYGVQD (reference sequence). The V and J ends lost 2 bases and 1 base respectively, with 6 bases between them. CDR3 DNA sequence: TGCGCCAGCAGTGAGCCAGGGTCCTACGAGCAGTACTTC. This codes for CASSEPGSYEQYF.

The chain joins TRBV4-3 to TRBJ2-5, with 11 nucleotides matching TRBD1. Germline CDR1 is LGHNA and CDR2 is YSLEER. V shed 0 bases, J shed 1 base, and the junction held 4 bases outside the gene matches. CDR3 size: 17 residues. CDR3 sequence: CASSQDKGQGVQETQYF. The CDR3 bases are TGCGCCAGCAGCCAAGATAAGGGACAGGGGGTCCAAGAGACCCAGTACTTC.

Of note for this clone: Other DNA variants within this sample encode the same CDR3. The rearrangement uses TRBV5-1 and TRBJ2-3, with 9 bases fitting TRBD2. Unmatched junction bases numbered 3, after V lost 4 bases and J lost 0 bases. Per germline, CDR1 SGHRS and CDR2 YFSETQ. The CDR3 extends over 15 amino acids. The CDR3 here is CASSGTSGSTDTQYF. CDR3 nucleotides: TGCGCCAGCAGCGGAACTAGCGGGAGCACAGATACGCAGTATTTT. The full variable domain, with the rest looked up from reference TRBV5-1 and TRBJ2-3, is KAGVTQTPRYLIKTRGQQVTLSCSPISGHRSVSWYQQTPGQGLQFLFEYFSETQRNKGNFPGRFSGRQFSNSRSEMNVSTLELGDSALYLCASSGTSGSTDTQYFGPGTRLTVL.

V gene TRBV6-6 combines with J gene TRBJ2-5, with D possibly TRBD2 on 5 matching bases. The V gene's germline CDR1 is MNHNY and CDR2 SVGAGI (reference sequence). The CDR3 contains 16 residues. Trimming pared 3 bases from V and 4 bases from J, leaving 18 bases between. CDR3 protein: CASSYRELGAAETQYF. The CDR3 nucleotides are TGTGCCAGCAGTTATCGAGAGTTGGGAGCTGCAGAGACCCAGTACTTC.

The chain joins TRBV5-5 to TRBJ2-5; TRBD1 or TRBD2 may be the D gene (5 bases each). The CDR3 loop spans 15 amino acids. The germline V gene encodes CDR1 SGHKS and CDR2 YYEKEE (reference sequence). V lost 5 bases and J lost 3, with 17 bases in between. The CDR3 protein is CASRLEGTGEETQYF. As DNA, the CDR3 is TGTGCCAGCAGACTCGAGGGGACCGGGGAAGAGACCCAGTACTTC.